Listed below are T cell receptor beta chains from one sample, sequenced in a study of long-term antiretroviral therapy in people with HIV. The repertoire was sequenced with immunoSEQ multiplex PCR; TCRdb's copy has only in-frame clones and lacks some. The sample yields some 36,000 clones, approximately 84% seen once. The source material was unsorted PBMCs, sampled just over 2.7 years before starting antiretroviral therapy. The receptors here all came from a woman aged 25 to 39 with HIV. Each CDR3 is given without its conserved first and last residue. The D gene is left open where the match is weak.

cdr3_aa	j_call	v_call	d_call
ASNHQESVDEQF	TRBJ2-1	TRBV6-1	.
ASSPGPAAGETQY	TRBJ2-5	TRBV11-2	.
ASSSDRGATDTQY	TRBJ2-3	TRBV7-9	TRBD1
ASSANKAGAQETQY	TRBJ2-5	TRBV6-1	.
ASSLSNLNTEAF	TRBJ1-1	TRBV6-5	.
ASTPSGANTEAF	TRBJ1-1	TRBV7-9	.
ASSETRREQKNAF	TRBJ1-1	TRBV6-1	.
ASSEVGGRESPLH	TRBJ1-6	TRBV6-1	.
ASSQDRVGPEAF	TRBJ1-1	TRBV6-5	TRBD1
ASSSHRGTDSPLH	TRBJ1-6	TRBV11-2	TRBD1
AISAPKGVYTEAF	TRBJ1-1	TRBV10-3	.
ASSQGTVALTDTQY	TRBJ2-3	TRBV4-2	.
ASSPVTIWDMRNTGELF	TRBJ2-2	TRBV7-8	.
ASSWKSNNYGYT	TRBJ1-2	TRBV19	.
ASTLTGTGGYT	TRBJ1-2	TRBV6-1	TRBD1
ACYTRGSSSDTQY	TRBJ2-3	TRBV30	TRBD2
ASSEGLANQPQH	TRBJ1-5	TRBV9	.
SVLSQGNYGYT	TRBJ1-2	TRBV29-1	.
ASSYTTGEGYEQY	TRBJ2-7	TRBV6-5	.
ASSPLGQNTDTQY	TRBJ2-3	TRBV11-2	.
ASSLRLAHQPQH	TRBJ1-5	TRBV28	.
ASNTGTANQPQH	TRBJ1-5	TRBV2	TRBD1
ASSSEPGQGWGRTNEKLF	TRBJ1-4	TRBV5-4	TRBD1
ASSLLAGGLKETQY	TRBJ2-5	TRBV27	TRBD2
ASSLSQSGNTIY	TRBJ1-3	TRBV11-2	.
ASSEGQGDWPQH	TRBJ1-5	TRBV2	TRBD1
ASSSRGDQETQY	TRBJ2-5	TRBV5-4	TRBD2
ASSPRVSTDTQY	TRBJ2-3	TRBV5-8	.
ASSQRNIGTGELF	TRBJ2-2	TRBV4-2	.
ASSQALLRDRAYGYT	TRBJ1-2	TRBV14	TRBD1
ASSRVANQPQH	TRBJ1-5	TRBV6-5	.
ASSSEGVGGSPLH	TRBJ1-6	TRBV5-1	.
ASSLSGTSMVSEQF	TRBJ2-1	TRBV27	TRBD2
ASSLIGTETGETQY	TRBJ2-5	TRBV5-6	TRBD1
ASSLGETQY	TRBJ2-5	TRBV2	.
ASSDQSYSNQPQH	TRBJ1-5	TRBV19	.
ASSTTGTENTEAF	TRBJ1-1	TRBV18	.
ASSVEGLGTQY	TRBJ2-5	TRBV9	.
ASSQGSLQGSGNTIY	TRBJ1-3	TRBV4-2	.
ASQAPGRSPLH	TRBJ1-6	TRBV5-5	.
ASSLKVVEAF	TRBJ1-1	TRBV5-8	.
ASSLAPSQPQH	TRBJ1-5	TRBV11-2	.
ASSALGGANEKLF	TRBJ1-4	TRBV2	.
ASPHTRRERGWTGNTIY	TRBJ1-3	TRBV7-7	.
ASSLYRTANEQF	TRBJ2-1	TRBV7-8	.
ASSLQGTAETQY	TRBJ2-5	TRBV5-4	.
ASSLRRGEKLF	TRBJ1-4	TRBV11-1	.